One T cell receptor beta chain is described in this entry. No antigen is known for it. One base away there is no much larger clone; base qualities are not given. The library was obtained by the immunoSEQ multiplex PCR assay. For the multiplex PCR, a mixture combining 60 forward primers for TCR Vbeta segments and 13 reverse primers for TCR Jbeta segments was used. The CDR3 region of rearranged TCR beta genes was amplified from genomic DNA by a multiplex PCR assay. On the Illumina HiSeq System, the amplified TCR beta libraries were sequenced as 87-base-pair reads. The original pipeline was this. A later analysis tallied 75 million to 85 million unique TCR beta chains across the 700 or so repertoires, and approximately 11 million of those chains were shared by two or more donors. To remove PCR and sequencing errors, raw reads were error-corrected and collapsed into unique sequences using a nearest-neighbor algorithm that merged closely related sequences. Alignment of CDR3 sequences to IMGT reference sequences was used to assign V, D and J gene segments. For a sequence to be retained, at least a six-nucleotide match to both a V gene segment and a J gene segment was required. A rearrangement was called productive if the CDR3 had no stop codons and remained in frame with V and J, and every other rearrangement was called non-productive. Following IMGT convention, CDR3 was defined as the stretch from the second conserved V-encoded cysteine to the conserved J-encoded phenylalanine. In an earlier analysis of 550 to 650 of the donors, sequences lacking an unambiguous match to a single V gene segment were excluded. An earlier analysis of 500 to 600 of the donors classified V segments as functional when productive rearrangements were above 56.7% and as segregating when the standard deviation between donors was above 5%. A statistical classification framework was developed to diagnose cytomegalovirus status using the catalog of TCR beta chain sequences. In a later analysis, V and J genes were assigned by comparing TCR nucleotide sequences against IMGT/GENE-DB human TR gene sequences. A later analysis assigned CDR3 sequences and most-parsimonious VDJ recombination scenarios with the TCRdist pipeline. In a later analysis, each TCR beta chain was defined by its CDR3 amino acid sequence together with its V-gene family, and reads without a unique V-gene family were excluded. As a way to deal with suspected cross-contamination and a sequencing artifact, a later analysis dropped under 600 nucleotide sequences that were highly shared and had low generation probability. In a later analysis, a clonal expansion index for each public chain was calculated from normalized within-repertoire ranks of inferred template counts. In a later analysis, generation probabilities were computed with a VDJ recombination model fitted to out-of-frame rearrangements, and the resulting probabilities were checked against IGoR. In a later analysis, hypergeometric tests were used to score TCR-TCR, TCR-HLA and TCR-CMV co-occurrence, with a repertoire-size bias correction applied to TCR pairs. False discovery rates were estimated in a later analysis by permuting HLA or CMV assignments 20 times. In a later analysis, co-occurring TCRs were grouped with DBSCAN, and TCRdist sequence similarity was added when clustering was performed within HLA-allele-positive subsets. Repertoires with fewer than 30,000 or more than 120,000 public chains were left out of co-occurrence clustering, as were a handful of repertoires with anomalous nucleotide sharing. Imported from immuneACCESS, the table was reduced by TCRdb to in-frame sequences with V and J called. These copies leave out some clones; in studies compared against another copy, an unresolved V gene accounts for under half, and the cause of the remainder is not known. V, J and clone size derive from that table, while D and trimming were established from the DNA sequence. Present in this sample are 150,000 to 200,000 clones, around 84% of which were seen just once. Clones ranked in the top ten supply around 3.6% of the sample.

This sample is part of a study of cytomegalovirus exposure and HLA in healthy donors (dated by TCRdb to the late 2010s). About the investigation overall: In an earlier analysis of several hundred of the donors, 276 Gb of sequence data and 117 million unique TCR beta sequences from 180 million or so T cells were reported. An early release that covered about 640 HLA-typed donors contained about 300 gigabases of sequencing data and some 87 million unique TCR sequences. Among the roughly 410 genotyped donors, under 90% belonged to the genetic ancestry cluster associated with self-reported Caucasian donors. The study aimed to test whether cataloging public T cell receptors could reveal signatures of past pathogen exposure. The study profiled the T cell repertoires of 550 to 700 subjects by immunosequencing and related them to cytomegalovirus serostatus. Besides the first cohort of about 730 subjects, a separate validation cohort made up of 120 different subjects was used. The study combined high-throughput TCR immunosequencing, statistical association of individual TCRs with disease status, and machine learning to predict cytomegalovirus infection status. In a later analysis, previously published TCR beta repertoires from several hundred donors were re-analyzed and high-resolution HLA genotyping was added so that TCR occurrence patterns could be studied. Rather than using new phenotypic data, the later analysis identified candidate immune exposures from TCR beta sequences and from how often those sequences occurred across donors. An earlier analysis of some 600 of the donors applied high-throughput TCR beta sequencing to assess whether each TCR beta V gene segment acted as functional or pseudogenic. Donor age, sex, ethnicity and CMV serostatus were compiled together with the repertoire data. A later genetic analysis took genome-wide SNP genotypes for about 55% of the 666 donors and used that subset as a discovery cohort. All discovery cohort repertoires had been generated using a single sequencing platform. Both class I and class II loci were covered by HLA typing, at four-digit resolution. The number of donors typed differed by locus, with 629-630 for A, B, C, DRB1 and DQB1, more than 500 for DQA1, nearly 610 for DPA1, and under 490 for DPB1. Five DR-DQ haplotypes were handled as single units for association and clustering, since linkage in the cohort was strong. On average, roughly 200,000 unique TCR beta nucleotide sequences were sequenced per donor among about 400 genotyped donors of the cohort, with roughly 18% of those sequences being non-productive.

CDR1 is given as SGHVS and CDR2 as FNYEAQ, both from the germline V gene. V is reduced by 3 bases and J by 1 base, leaving a spacing of 12 bases between them. The CDR3 holds 15 amino acids from the cysteine to the phenylalanine. The read is trimmed to its CDR3 DNA, 45 bases read in frame from base 1. In total, about 650 healthy bone marrow donors made up the cohort. At the time of sampling, every cohort member was nominally healthy, though immune exposures that went unrecorded were likely present. The donor was CMV seropositive and was included in the group of 250 to 300 seropositive cohort members. Every donor gave a peripheral blood sample, and the peripheral blood mononuclear cells from that sample were used for TCR beta sequencing. The Qiagen DNeasy Blood Extraction Kit was used to extract genomic DNA from the blood cell samples. What the research found in general, with its limitations: Because HLA typing was missing for some donors at each locus, association tests included only the typed subset. Strong co-occurrence of HLA alleles, especially DR and DQ, made assigning TCR associations to individual alleles difficult. Immune exposure information for the cohort was limited to CMV serostatus. The earlier analysis of 587 of the donors excluded some 15 rarely observed V segments, including chromosome 9 orphons, because counts were too low. A later genetic analysis reported fewer N-insertions in productive TCRs among donors in an Asian-associated ancestry cluster than the roughly 620-donor mean. According to a later analysis, most CMV-associated TCR beta chains appeared to be HLA-restricted, and the HLA associations seemed to be driven largely by CMV exposure. According to the authors, the approach could potentially be generalized to other disease states and immunological phenotypes. The sequencing pipeline was judged likely to have produced a cluster of highly shared sequence variants as a technical artifact. A later analysis associated 15,000 to 20,000 TCR beta sequences with specific HLA alleles at a false discovery rate of 0.05. A later analysis found that HLA-associated TCR beta chains were more clonally expanded and had lower generation probabilities than equally common non-associated chains. A few of the identified cytomegalovirus-associated TCR beta chains were confirmed in vitro to be specific for cytomegalovirus antigens. A later analysis found that TCR association rates varied across HLA loci, with DRB1 alleles showing the most associated TCRs and HLA-C alleles the fewest. The presence/absence analyses assumed that sequencing depth was roughly uniform across donors, and that assumption may not be true. In this cohort, only TCR beta chains were sequenced, and detectable features were limited by the absence of alpha or paired-chain data. A further reported finding was that TCR beta sequences accurately predicted the HLA-A and HLA-B alleles for most subjects in the first cohort. V-gene and J-gene trimming of TCR beta chains was associated with a missense DCLRE1C variant in a later genetic analysis, and the association was replicated in an independent cohort. Cytomegalovirus status was reported to be diagnosed by the classifier with high specificity and sensitivity in both the original and validation cohorts. Linkage disequilibrium might explain the correlated functional status among segregating V segments, but an unknown experimental factor could not be ruled out. Most TCR sequences were seen in very few donors, while some public TCRs were found in many individuals. Several of the top co-occurrence clusters appeared to be linked to parvovirus B19, influenza, CMV and Epstein-Barr virus, according to a later analysis. Because the 87-base-pair reads could not distinguish some IMGT-functional V segments, including TRBV6-2 and TRBV6-3, those segments were excluded. An earlier analysis of approximately 540 of the donors showed that most TCR beta V segments appeared in productive rearrangements either about 87% or about 30% of the time, which broadly matched IMGT annotations. In the study, roughly 160 TCR beta chains were listed as associated with cytomegalovirus.

Sequencing input: PBMCs. The chain was built from TRBV7-6 and TRBJ2-5, and TRBD2 may be the D gene, going by 5 matching bases. The source is a man between 40 and 49 years old in good health and CMV-seropositive. The CDR3 here reads CASSLGRRTQETQYF. The nucleotide sequence is given as TGTGCCAGCAGCTTGGGAAGGAGGACCCAAGAGACCCAGTACTTC.